This passage covers 18 T cell receptor beta chains from one sample sequenced in a study of CD8+CD57+ T cells in acquired aplastic anemia. Using genomic DNA as the template, TCR beta VDJ and CDR3 profiling was carried out. TCRdb reprocessed the reads with MiXCR, giving one entry per CDR3 protein. The table includes 250,000 to 350,000 distinct CDR3 sequences, 55% to 60% detected once. Source material: sorted CD4+, CD8+, or CD8+CD57+ T cells (not recorded which) from PBMCs. Receptor source: a human donor with severe aplastic anemia or a healthy control (not recorded which).

This chain joins TRBV7-8 and TRBJ2-7; D possibly corresponds to TRBD1 (5 bases). The V gene lost 1 base and the J gene lost 6 bases, with 16 bases spanning the gap. The CDR3 length is 15 residues. Germline V gene data show CDR1 as SGHVS and CDR2 as FQNEAQ. CDR3 residues: CASSLDGRVGSEQYF. In DNA, the CDR3 is TGTGCCAGCAGCTTAGATGGCAGGGTGGGCAGCGAGCAGTACTTC.

CDR3 DNA sequence: TGTGCCATCAGGACGACTAGCGGGAGGGCCGATGAGCAGTTCTTC. The encoded protein is CAIRTTSGRADEQFF. The V gene is TRBV10-3, the J gene TRBJ2-1; the match to TRBD2 covers 14 bases. The CDR3 is 15 residues long. V lost 6 bases to trimming and J lost 8 bases; unmatched junction nucleotides: 6. The germline CDR1 and CDR2 sequences are ENHRY and SYGVKD.

This clonotype was observed a handful of times. V usage is TRBV7-2 and J usage is TRBJ1-6; D not certain. With 5 bases removed from V and 5 bases from J, the gap between germline ends came to 7 bases. Germline V gene data show CDR1 as SGHTA and CDR2 as FQGNSA. The CDR3 covers 13 residues. The CDR3 nucleotides read TGTGCCAGCAGCGCAGGCGATAATTCACCCCTCCACTTT. Its protein product is CASSAGDNSPLHF.

This clonotype was seen many times. The V gene is TRBV6-6, the J gene TRBJ2-7; D is unresolved. Trimming pared 0 bases from V and 0 bases from J, leaving 6 bases between. Germline V lookup: CDR1 MNHNY, CDR2 SVGAGI (reference sequence). This CDR3 contains 14 residues. The CDR3 sequence: CASSYSTSSYEQYF. The CDR3 DNA follows: TGTGCCAGCAGTTACTCGACCAGCTCCTACGAGCAGTACTTC.

V gene TRBV6-4 combines with J gene TRBJ1-4; tentatively, D is TRBD1 (5 bases). The J call may be faulty, since TRBJ1-1 better matches the DNA end. Germline values: CDR1 MRHNA, CDR2 SNTAGT. CDR3 size: 14 residues. In DNA, the CDR3 is TGTGCCAGCAGTGACTCGAATTCGGGGGGTGAAGCTTTCTTT. This encodes CASSDSNSGGEAFF.

The V and J genes are TRBV20-1 and TRBJ2-5, with TRBD2 matching over 14 bases. The V and J ends lost 2 bases and 6 bases, in that order; junction bases with no gene match: 17. The CDR3 runs to 19 residues. Germline CDR1 reads DFQATT; CDR2 reads SNEGSKA (reference sequence). The CDR3 nucleotides are TGCAGTGCTAGAAACTCGGGACTAGCGGGAGTCCTAACTATGAAGACCCAGTACTTC. Its translation: CSARNSGLAGVLTMKTQYF.

The V call is TRBV10-1, the J call TRBJ2-3; D may be TRBD2 (6 bases). The V gene lost 4 bases and the J gene lost 3 bases, with 17 bases spanning the gap. CDR3 length: 16 amino acids. CDR1 and CDR2 (germline): WNHNN, SYGVQD (reference sequence). This chain's CDR3 is CASSGSFERVTDTQYF. DNA for the CDR3: TGCGCCAGCAGTGGATCGTTCGAGCGGGTGACAGATACGCAGTATTTT.

The chain employs TRBV2 and TRBJ2-7; D remains unclear. The germline V gene encodes CDR1 SNHLY and CDR2 FYNNEI. The CDR3 length is 13 residues. Trimming shortened V by 4 bases and J by 3 bases, and 10 bases separated the two germline ends. CDR3 DNA sequence: TGTGCCAGCAGTGCCGCCAGCTTCTACGAGCAGTACTTC. This translates into CASSAASFYEQYF.

The chain is built from TRBV7-6 and TRBJ2-5; D unresolved. The end of the DNA aligns better with TRBJ2-7, so the J call may be wrong. Looked up from germline, CDR1 is SGHVS and CDR2 is FNYEAQ. This CDR3 spans 13 amino acids. CDR3 DNA sequence: TGTGCCAGCAGCTTAGCCTACGGTTACGAGCAGTACTTC. Translation: CASSLAYGYEQYF.

The chain employs TRBV4-2 and TRBJ2-7; weak D call: TRBD2 (5 bases). Germline lookup yields CDR1 LGHNA and CDR2 YNFKEQ. This CDR3 spans 14 amino acids. Trimming removed 0 bases from V and 13 bases from J, with 19 bases in between. This CDR3 is CASSQDLRESLPYF. The CDR3 DNA follows: TGTGCCAGCAGCCAAGATTTGAGGGAGTCCCTCCCCTACTTC.

The rearrangement joins TRBV2 to TRBJ2-5, with D hard to call. The V gene lost 10 bases and the J gene lost 4 bases, with 4 bases spanning the gap. The CDR3 is made up of 9 amino acids. Germline CDR1 and CDR2: SNHLY and FYNNEI. The CDR3 is CATTETQYF. The DNA for the CDR3 is TGTGCCACCACAGAGACCCAGTACTTC.

The rearrangement joins TRBV27 to TRBJ2-7; the match to TRBD2 covers 10 bases. The V and J ends lost 5 bases and 2 bases, in that order; junction bases with no gene match: 6. The CDR3 totals 15 residues. The germline V gene encodes CDR1 MNHEY and CDR2 SMNVEV (reference sequence). This chain's CDR3 is CASSVLAGPAYEQYF. Here the CDR3 DNA reads TGTGCCAGCAGTGTACTAGCGGGACCCGCCTACGAGCAGTACTTC.

This clonotype was counted a few times. This sequence joins TRBV6-1 and TRBJ2-7; a weak D match, TRBD1 (6 bases). Trimming shortened V by 1 base and J by 8 bases, and 12 bases separated the two germline ends. This CDR3 contains 13 residues. Per germline, CDR1 MNHNS and CDR2 SASEGT. CDR3 coding DNA: TGTGCCAGCAGTGAAGGGAACAGGGATAAGCAGTACTTC. It encodes CASSEGNRDKQYF.

About this clonotype: An end of the junction differs from the germline gene, which may be a read error. This chain links TRBV5-1 with TRBJ2-7; possible D gene TRBD2, 6 bases. CDR3 length: 13 residues. Per germline, CDR1 SGHRS and CDR2 YFSETQ. The CDR3 DNA reads TGTGCCAGCAGCCCCCCCGGAGGGGTGGAGCAGTACTTC. This sequence encodes CASSPPGGVEQYF.

In this sample, this clonotype turned up many times. The chain uses TRBV20-1 and TRBJ2-7; tentatively, D is TRBD1 (5 bases). CDR3 length: 13 residues. The V end lost 2 bases, the J end lost 4 bases, and 12 bases lay between the germline ends. Germline V lookup: CDR1 DFQATT, CDR2 SNEGSKA (reference sequence). CDR3 sequence (DNA): TGCAGTGCTAGATTCAGGGATAGGTACGAGCAGTACTTC. Translated, it gives CSARFRDRYEQYF.

This clonotype occurred many times. This rearrangement joins TRBV20-1 to TRBJ1-4; 8 bases align to TRBD1. Trimming cost V 0 bases and J 7 bases; bases outside gene matches: 7. This CDR3 comprises 15 residues. CDR1 and CDR2 (germline): DFQATT, SNEGSKA (reference sequence). The CDR3 DNA sequence: TGCAGTGCTAGAGATCCTACAGGGGGGGGTGAAAAACTGTTTTTT. Its translation is CSARDPTGGGEKLFF.

The chain is built from TRBV6-6 and TRBJ1-6, with D unclear. CDR1 and CDR2 (germline): MNHNY, SVGAGI (reference sequence). This CDR3 region has 17 residues. The ends were cut back, 2 bases at V and 3 bases at J, with 14 bases in the middle. CDR3 in amino acids: CASSYGLAGSYNSPLHF. CDR3 coding DNA: TGTGCCAGCAGTTACGGACTCGCGGGAAGCTATAATTCACCCCTCCACTTT.

This chain uses TRBV19 with TRBJ2-5, with 10 positions matching TRBD1. TRBJ2-1 matches the DNA end more closely, so the J call is doubtful. The V gene's germline CDR1 is LNHDA and CDR2 SQIVND (reference sequence). CDR3 size: 16 residues. The CDR3 DNA sequence: TGTGCCAGTAGTACTACGACAGGGGGCATCTACAATGAGCAGTTCTTC. Amino acids: CASSTTTGGIYNEQFF.